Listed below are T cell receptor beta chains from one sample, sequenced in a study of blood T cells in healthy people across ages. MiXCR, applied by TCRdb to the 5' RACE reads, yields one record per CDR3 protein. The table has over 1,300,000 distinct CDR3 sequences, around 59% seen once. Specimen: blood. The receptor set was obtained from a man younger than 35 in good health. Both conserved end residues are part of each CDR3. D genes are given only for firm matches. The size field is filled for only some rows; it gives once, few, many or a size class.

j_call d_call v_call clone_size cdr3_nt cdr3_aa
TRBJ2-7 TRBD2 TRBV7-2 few TGTGCCAGCAGCTCCACTAGCGGGAGTGGGGAGCAGTACTTC CASSSTSGSGEQYF
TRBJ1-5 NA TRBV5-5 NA TGTGCCAGCAGCTTGGGAGCGGGGGGCCATAGCAATCAGCCCCAGCATTTT CASSLGAGGHSNQPQHF
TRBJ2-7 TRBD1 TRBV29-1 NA TGCAGCGTGGACAGGCAAAGCTCCTACAATGAGCAGTACTTC CSVDRQSSYNEQYF
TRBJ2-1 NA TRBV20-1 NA TGCAGTGCGAGACCTCTCATGGCGGGAAGCTCCTACAATGAGCAGTTCTTC CSARPLMAGSSYNEQFF
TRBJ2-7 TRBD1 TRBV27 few TGTGCCAGCAGTTCAGGGGGCGAATACGAGCAGTACTTC CASSSGGEYEQYF
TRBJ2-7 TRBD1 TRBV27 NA TGTGCCAGCAGTTCGCTCTCTCGGACAGGGGGCTACGAGCAGTACTTC CASSSLSRTGGYEQYF
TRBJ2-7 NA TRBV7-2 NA TGTGCCAGTAGCTTAGTAGGTGAAGGGTGGGACGAGCAGTACTTC CASSLVGEGWDEQYF
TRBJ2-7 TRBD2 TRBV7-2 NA TGTGCCAGCAGCTCCCGGGGGACTAGCGGGCAAGTCTACGAGCAGTACTTC CASSSRGTSGQVYEQYF
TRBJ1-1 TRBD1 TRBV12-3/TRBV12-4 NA TGTGCCAGATGGACAGGTCGATCTGAAGCTTTCTTT CARWTGRSEAFF
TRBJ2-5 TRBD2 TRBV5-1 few TGCGCCAGCAGCTTCGCATCCGGGACTAGGGGATTTGTCGAGACCCAGTACTTC CASSFASGTRGFVETQYF
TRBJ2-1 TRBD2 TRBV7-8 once TGTGCCAGCAGCGCACAGGGACTAGCGGACTACAATGAGCAGTTCTTC CASSAQGLADYNEQFF
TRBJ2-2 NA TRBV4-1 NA TGCGCCAGCAGCATAGACACCGGGGAGCTGTTTTTT CASSIDTGELFF
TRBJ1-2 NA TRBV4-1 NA TGCGCCAGCAGCCAAGATCACGTTACAGCTAACTATGGCTACACCTTC CASSQDHVTANYGYTF
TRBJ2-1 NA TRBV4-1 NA TGCGCCAGCAGCCAATGGCATTCCCTGTACAATGAGCAGTTCTTC CASSQWHSLYNEQFF
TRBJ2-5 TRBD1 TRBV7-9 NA TGTGCCAGCAGCTTAACACAGGGGCCTCGAGAGACCCAGTACTTC CASSLTQGPRETQYF
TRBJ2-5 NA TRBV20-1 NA TGCAGTGCAAATATGGGCCAAGAGACCCAGTACTTC CSANMGQETQYF
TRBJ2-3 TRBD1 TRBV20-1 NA TGCAGTGCGCCGGGACAGGGTTACGATACGCAGTATTTT CSAPGQGYDTQYF
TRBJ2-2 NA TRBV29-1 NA TGCAGCGTTGTGGACATAAACACCGGGGAGCTGTTTTTT CSVVDINTGELFF
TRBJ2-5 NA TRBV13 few TGTGCCAGCAGCCCCCGAGAGGAGGCGGGGCGACCCTACAATGAGCAGTACTTC CASSPREEAGRPYNEQYF
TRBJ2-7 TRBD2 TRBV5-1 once TGCGCCAGCAGCTTGACAAGCGGGAGCCCCCACGAGCAGTACTTC CASSLTSGSPHEQYF
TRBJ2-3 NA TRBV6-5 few TGTGCCAGCAAGCCCGACGCGGTTGGCGTTGGTACGCAGTATTTT CASKPDAVGVGTQYF
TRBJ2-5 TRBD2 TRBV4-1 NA TGCGCCAGCAGTCGGACTAGCGGGGCCCGTAGGGAGACCCAGTACTTC CASSRTSGARRETQYF
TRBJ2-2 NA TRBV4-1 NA TGCGCCAGCAGCCAAGTGGTCAACGGGGAGCTGTTTTTT CASSQVVNGELFF
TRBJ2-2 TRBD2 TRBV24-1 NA TGTGCCACCAGTGACCGACTAGCGGGGGTAACCGGGGAGCTGTTTTTT CATSDRLAGVTGELFF
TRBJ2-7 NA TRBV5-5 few TGTGCCAGCAGCCGACGCGAGACAAGCTACGAGCAGTACTTC CASSRRETSYEQYF
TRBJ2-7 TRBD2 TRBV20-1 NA TGCAGTGCGAACCGAGCGGGGGCCTACGAGCAGTACTTC CSANRAGAYEQYF
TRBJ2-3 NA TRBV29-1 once TGCAGCGTTGACACTCAGGGGCCCGGCACAGATACGCAGTATTTT CSVDTQGPGTDTQYF
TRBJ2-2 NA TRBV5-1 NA TGCGCCAGCAGGGAACTTGGGGACACCGGGGAGCTGTTTTTT CASRELGDTGELFF
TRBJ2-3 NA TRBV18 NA TGTGCCAGCTCACCACGGGTGACTACCTCTCCGGATACGCAGTATTTT CASSPRVTTSPDTQYF
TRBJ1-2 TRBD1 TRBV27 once TGTGCCAGCAGTTCTGGCTGGGGACAGAACTATGGCTACACCTTC CASSSGWGQNYGYTF
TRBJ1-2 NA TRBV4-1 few TGCGCCAGCAGCCACCCGAACGGCTATGGCTACACCTTC CASSHPNGYGYTF
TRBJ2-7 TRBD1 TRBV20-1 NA TGCAGTGCTAGAGGGGACAGGGCCCTTATCTACGAGCAGTACTTC CSARGDRALIYEQYF
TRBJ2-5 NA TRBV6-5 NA TGTGCCAGCAGCGGACTAACGGAGACCCAGTACTTC CASSGLTETQYF
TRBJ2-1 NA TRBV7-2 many TGTGCCAGCAGCTTAGCGCACGGCTCCTACAATGAGCAGTTCTTC CASSLAHGSYNEQFF
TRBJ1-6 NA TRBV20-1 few TGCAGTGCTAGAGTGGGAGATAATTCACCCCTCCACTTT CSARVGDNSPLHF
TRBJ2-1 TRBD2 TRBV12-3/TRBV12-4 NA TGTGCCAGCGCGTCCTGGCGGGAGTACAATGAGCAGTTCTTC CASASWREYNEQFF
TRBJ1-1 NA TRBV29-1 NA TGCAGCGTTGAACTGGACACTGAAGCTTTCTTT CSVELDTEAFF
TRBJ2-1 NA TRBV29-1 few TGCAGCGCCCCCCTGGGGAGCTCCTACAATGAGCAGTTCTTC CSAPLGSSYNEQFF
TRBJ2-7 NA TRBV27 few TGTGCCAGCAGTTATCAGTCATCTTTCTACGAGCAGTACTTC CASSYQSSFYEQYF
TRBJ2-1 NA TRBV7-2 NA TGTGCCAGCTCCCCCTGGGCAGATACGCAGTTCTTC CASSPWADTQFF
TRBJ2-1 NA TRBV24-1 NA TGTGCCACCAGTGATCCGGGACCCACTCGCAATGAGCAGTTCTTC CATSDPGPTRNEQFF
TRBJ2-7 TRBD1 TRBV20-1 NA TGCAGTGCTAGACCTAAGACAGGGCCCTACGAGCAGTACTTC CSARPKTGPYEQYF
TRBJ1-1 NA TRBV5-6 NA TGTGCCAGCAGCTTGCTCCCCCCCATTGGGGACACTGAAGCTTTCTTT CASSLLPPIGDTEAFF
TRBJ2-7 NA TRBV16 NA TGTGCCAGCAGCCAATCGTCCCTAGCGCCCCTCGAGCAGTACTTC CASSQSSLAPLEQYF
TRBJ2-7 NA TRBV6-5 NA TGTGCCAGCAAATTCCGTTTTTTGGGTCCCAACGAGCAGTACTTC CASKFRFLGPNEQYF
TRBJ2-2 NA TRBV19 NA TGTGCCAGCCTGGGAGCTGTGAACACCGGGGAGCTGTTTTTT CASLGAVNTGELFF
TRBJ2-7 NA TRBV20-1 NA TGCAGTGCTAGAGACCTCGGTGCCCACGAGCAGTACTTC CSARDLGAHEQYF
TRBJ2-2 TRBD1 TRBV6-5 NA TGTGCCAGCAGTTACTCGTACCCGACAGGGGTATACACCGGGGAGCTGTTTTTT CASSYSYPTGVYTGELFF
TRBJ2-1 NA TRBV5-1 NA TGCGCCAGCAGCTGGGAGGCCCCCCGAAATGAGCAGTTCTTC CASSWEAPRNEQFF
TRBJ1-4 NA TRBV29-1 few TGCAGCGTTAAAAATAGGTTCTCAAATGAAAAACTGTTTTTT CSVKNRFSNEKLFF
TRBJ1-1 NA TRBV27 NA TGTGCCAGCAGTTTCGGCAGGTTAAACACTGAAGCTTTCTTT CASSFGRLNTEAFF
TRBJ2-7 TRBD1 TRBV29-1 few TGCAGCGTTGAAGATCATCTAGCTGTGGACAGGGAAGCGCAGTACTTC CSVEDHLAVDREAQYF
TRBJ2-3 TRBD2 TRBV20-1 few TGCAGTGCTAGAGAAAGCGGGGGGGATACGCAGTATTTT CSARESGGDTQYF
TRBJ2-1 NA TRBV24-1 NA TGTGCCACCAGAAGTAGTCTCTCCTACAATGAGCAGTTCTTC CATRSSLSYNEQFF
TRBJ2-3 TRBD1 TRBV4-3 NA TGCGCCAGCAGCCAGGACAGGGTATGGAAAGATACGCAGTATTTT CASSQDRVWKDTQYF